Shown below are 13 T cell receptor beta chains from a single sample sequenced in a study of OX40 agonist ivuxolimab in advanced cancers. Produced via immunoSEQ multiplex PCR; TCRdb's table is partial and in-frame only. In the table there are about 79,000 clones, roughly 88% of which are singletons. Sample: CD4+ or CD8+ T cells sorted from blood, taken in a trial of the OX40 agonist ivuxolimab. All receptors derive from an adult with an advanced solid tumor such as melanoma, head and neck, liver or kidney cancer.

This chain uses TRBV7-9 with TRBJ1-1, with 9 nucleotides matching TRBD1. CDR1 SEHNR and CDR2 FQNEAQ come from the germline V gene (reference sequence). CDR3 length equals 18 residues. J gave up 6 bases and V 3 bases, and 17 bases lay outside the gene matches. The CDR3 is CASSLGTGSVTGSSEAFF. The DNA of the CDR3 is TGTGCCAGCAGCTTGGGGACAGGGAGCGTCACGGGAAGCTCTGAAGCTTTCTTT.

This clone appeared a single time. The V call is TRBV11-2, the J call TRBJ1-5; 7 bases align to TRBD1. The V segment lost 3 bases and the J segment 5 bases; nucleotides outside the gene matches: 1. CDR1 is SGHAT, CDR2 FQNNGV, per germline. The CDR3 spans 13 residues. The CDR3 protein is CASSFGTDQPQHF. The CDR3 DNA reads TGTGCCAGCAGCTTCGGGACAGATCAGCCCCAGCATTTT.

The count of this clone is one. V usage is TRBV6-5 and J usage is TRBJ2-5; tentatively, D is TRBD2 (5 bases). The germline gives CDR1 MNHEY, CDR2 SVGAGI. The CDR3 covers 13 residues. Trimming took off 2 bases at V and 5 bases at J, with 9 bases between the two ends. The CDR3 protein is CASSYGLAETQYF. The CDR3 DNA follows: TGTGCCAGCAGTTACGGGTTAGCGGAGACCCAGTACTTC.

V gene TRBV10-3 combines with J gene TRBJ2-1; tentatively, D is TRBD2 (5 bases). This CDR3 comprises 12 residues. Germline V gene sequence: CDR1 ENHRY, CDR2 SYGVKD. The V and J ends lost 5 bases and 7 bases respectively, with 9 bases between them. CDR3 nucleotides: TGTGCCATCAGTTCCGGGGTAAATGAGCAGTTCTTC. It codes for CAISSGVNEQFF.

CDR3 nucleotides: TGTGCCAGCAGCGTGGGACAGGGAGGTTCACCCCTCCACTTT. As protein: CASSVGQGGSPLHF. This chain connects TRBV9 to TRBJ1-6; 9 bases align to TRBD1. Unmatched junction bases numbered 3, after V lost 2 bases and J lost 9 bases. Germline CDR1 reads SGDLS; CDR2 reads YYNGEE. CDR3 length: 14 amino acids.

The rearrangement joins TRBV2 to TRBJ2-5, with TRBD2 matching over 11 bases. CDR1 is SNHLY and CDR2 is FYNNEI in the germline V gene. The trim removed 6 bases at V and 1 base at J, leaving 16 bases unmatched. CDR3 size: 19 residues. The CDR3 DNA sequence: TGTGCCAGCAGACCTTTAGCGGGGGGGCAGGATTATGCCCAAGAGACCCAGTACTTC. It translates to CASRPLAGGQDYAQETQYF.

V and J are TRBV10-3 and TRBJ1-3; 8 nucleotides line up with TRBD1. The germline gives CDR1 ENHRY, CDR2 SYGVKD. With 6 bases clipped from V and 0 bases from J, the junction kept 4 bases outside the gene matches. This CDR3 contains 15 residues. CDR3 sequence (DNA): TGTGCCATCAGCCCGGACAGGGTCTCTGGAAACACCATATATTTT. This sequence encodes CAISPDRVSGNTIYF.

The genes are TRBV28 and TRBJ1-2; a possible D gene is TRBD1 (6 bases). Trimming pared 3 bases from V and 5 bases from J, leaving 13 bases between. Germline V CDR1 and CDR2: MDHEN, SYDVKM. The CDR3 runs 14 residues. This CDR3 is CASSFPGGGYGYTF. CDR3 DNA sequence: TGTGCCAGCAGTTTCCCGGGAGGGGGGTATGGCTACACCTTC.

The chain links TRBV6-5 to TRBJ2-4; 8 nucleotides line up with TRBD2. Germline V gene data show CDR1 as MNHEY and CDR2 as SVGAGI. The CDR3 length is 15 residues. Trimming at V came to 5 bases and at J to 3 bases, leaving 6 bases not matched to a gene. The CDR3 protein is CASSNPGGRKNIQYF. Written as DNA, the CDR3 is TGTGCCAGCAGTAACCCGGGGGGGCGCAAAAACATTCAGTACTTC.

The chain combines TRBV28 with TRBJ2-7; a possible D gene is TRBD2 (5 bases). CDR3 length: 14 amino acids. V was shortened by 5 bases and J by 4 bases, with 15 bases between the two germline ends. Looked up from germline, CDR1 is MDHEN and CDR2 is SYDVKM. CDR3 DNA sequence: TGTGCCAGCAGTGATCGGTCCGGGATTTACGAGCAGTACGTC. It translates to CASSDRSGIYEQYV.

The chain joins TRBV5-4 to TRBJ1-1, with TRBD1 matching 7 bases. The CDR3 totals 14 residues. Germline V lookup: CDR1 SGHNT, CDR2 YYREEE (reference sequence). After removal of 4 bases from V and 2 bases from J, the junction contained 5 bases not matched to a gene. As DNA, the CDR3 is TGTGCCAGCAGCATGACAGGGCTAAACACTGAAGCTTTCTTT. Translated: CASSMTGLNTEAFF.

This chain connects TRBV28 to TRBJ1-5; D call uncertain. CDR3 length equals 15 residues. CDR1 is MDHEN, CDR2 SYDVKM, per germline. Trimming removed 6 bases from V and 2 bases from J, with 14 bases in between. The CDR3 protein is CASRRLGGGNQPQHF. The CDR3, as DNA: TGTGCCAGCAGACGACTGGGTGGCGGCAATCAGCCCCAGCATTTT.

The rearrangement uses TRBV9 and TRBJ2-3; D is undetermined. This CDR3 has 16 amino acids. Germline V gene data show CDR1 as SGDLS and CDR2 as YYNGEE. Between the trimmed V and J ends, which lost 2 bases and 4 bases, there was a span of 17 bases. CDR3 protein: CASSVALGVVSDTQYF. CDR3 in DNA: TGTGCCAGCAGCGTCGCGTTAGGAGTGGTCTCAGATACGCAGTATTTT. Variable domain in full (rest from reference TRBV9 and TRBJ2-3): DSGVTQTPKHLITATGQRVTLRCSPRSGDLSVYWYQQSLDQGLQFLIQYYNGEERAKGNILERFSAQQFPDLHSELNLSSLELGDSALYFCASSVALGVVSDTQYFGPGTRLTVL.